These 29 T cell receptor beta chains were all obtained from the same sample, sequenced in a study of Ad26.COV2.S vaccination and SARS-CoV-2 variants. Some clones are missing from TCRdb's copy, which holds only in-frame ones; the method was immunoSEQ multiplex PCR. The table has 350,000 to 500,000 clones, 88% seen once. Described treatment: some 20 received Ad26.COV2.S at low or high dose, single or two shots; roughly five received placebo; per-sample allocation not given. Sampling occurred on day 63 after the first vaccine or placebo injection. The sequencing here drew on peripheral blood, taken in a trial of Ad26.COV2.S vaccine versus placebo. These receptors all stem from a person aged 18 to 65 who received the Ad26.COV2.S COVID-19 vaccine or a placebo.

This sequence joins TRBV27 and TRBJ1-2, with TRBD1 matching 12 bases. The germline V gene has CDR1 MNHEY and CDR2 SMNVEV (reference sequence). The junction had 8 bases not matched to a gene; V was cut back by 1 base and J by 8 bases. This CDR3 contains 16 residues. DNA for the CDR3: TGTGCCAGCAGTTTATTGGGGACAGGGGGCATGGGGGGCTACACCTTC. Translating gives CASSLLGTGGMGGYTF.

The V and J genes are TRBV6-6 and TRBJ2-1, with 9 nucleotides matching TRBD1. This CDR3 is 15 amino acids long. Germline trimming cut 5 bases from V and 3 bases from J; bases unmatched to any gene: 5. CDR1 and CDR2 (germline): MNHNY, SVGAGI (reference sequence). CDR3 nucleotides: TGTGCCAGCAGTGTGGGACAGGGTGGCTACAATGAGCAGTTCTTC. Its protein is CASSVGQGGYNEQFF.

The chain couples TRBV5-4 to TRBJ2-7; either TRBD1 or TRBD2 may fit D (5 bases each). Trimming removed 2 bases from V and 3 bases from J, with 12 bases in between. Germline CDR1 and CDR2: SGHNT and YYREEE (reference sequence). The CDR3 loop spans 14 amino acids. CDR3 sequence (DNA): TGTGCCAGCAGCTTAACGGGGCCAGGCTACGAGCAGTACTTC. As protein: CASSLTGPGYEQYF.

The chain recombines TRBV19 with TRBJ2-7; possible D gene TRBD2, 6 bases. This CDR3 is built from 16 residues. V lost 1 base and J lost 5, with 18 bases in between. Germline loops: CDR1 LNHDA, CDR2 SQIVND (reference sequence). The CDR3 protein is CASSIGPGESFDEQYF. The CDR3 region has the DNA TGTGCCAGTAGTATAGGACCGGGGGAAAGCTTCGACGAGCAGTACTTC.

The V call is TRBV9, the J call TRBJ2-7, with D tentatively TRBD2 (6 bases). Trimming removed 1 base at V and 6 bases at J, with 14 bases between. This CDR3 has 14 residues. The germline V gene encodes CDR1 SGDLS and CDR2 YYNGEE. CDR3: CASSVSGVGGEQYF. CDR3 DNA sequence: TGTGCCAGCAGCGTATCGGGGGTTGGGGGCGAGCAGTACTTC.

The chain is built from TRBV6-6 and TRBJ1-6; TRBD1 is a possible D gene (5 bases). This CDR3 has 11 amino acids. With 6 bases removed from V and 13 bases from J, the gap between germline ends came to 10 bases. CDR1 is MNHNY and CDR2 is SVGAGI in the germline V gene (reference sequence). The CDR3 protein is CASRMTEPLHF. CDR3 nucleotides: TGTGCCAGCAGGATGACAGAGCCCCTCCACTTT.

The genes are TRBV7-2 and TRBJ2-5; D may be TRBD2 (6 bases). V lost 5 bases and J 2 bases, leaving 18 bases between the germline ends. The germline V gene encodes CDR1 SGHTA and CDR2 FQGNSA. The CDR3 is 16 residues long. Here the CDR3 reads CASSPLGGYGQETQYF. In DNA, the CDR3 is TGTGCCAGCAGCCCCCTTGGGGGGTATGGGCAAGAGACCCAGTACTTC.

The rearrangement links TRBV7-2 to TRBJ2-7, with 13 bases lining up with TRBD2. With V trimmed by 5 bases and J by 5 bases, 3 bases remained unmatched. From germline, CDR1 is SGHTA and CDR2 FQGNSA. The CDR3 consists of 14 residues. The CDR3 protein is CASSLGLAGDEQYF. The CDR3 bases are TGTGCCAGCAGCCTCGGACTAGCGGGGGACGAGCAGTACTTC.

In its sample, this clone was seen a few times. The chain employs TRBV5-4 and TRBJ1-2; D is undetermined. Trimming shortened V by 4 bases and J by 6 bases, and 13 bases separated the two germline ends. CDR3 length: 13 amino acids. The V gene's germline CDR1 is SGHNT and CDR2 YYREEE (reference sequence). The CDR3 bases are TGTGCCAGCAGCCCCGAAGGGAGCGATGGCTACACCTTC. It specifies CASSPEGSDGYTF.

This chain connects TRBV30 to TRBJ1-1; unclear D gene. Germline V CDR1 and CDR2: GTSNPN, SVGIG (reference sequence). Trimming took off 3 bases at V and 5 bases at J, with 7 bases between the two ends. This CDR3 comprises 11 residues. The CDR3: CAWRGVTEAFF. The CDR3 bases are TGTGCCTGGAGGGGTGTTACTGAAGCTTTCTTT.

The rearrangement joins TRBV7-2 to TRBJ2-7; 10 nucleotides align to TRBD2. The CDR3 loop spans 15 amino acids. The germline V gene encodes CDR1 SGHTA and CDR2 FQGNSA. Germline trimming cut 5 bases from V and 3 bases from J; bases unmatched to any gene: 7. CDR3 coding DNA: TGTGCCAGCAGCCCAAACCTAGCGGGGGTCTACGAGCAGTACTTC. Translated: CASSPNLAGVYEQYF.

In this sample, this clone turned up once. The chain carries TRBV6-2 or TRBV6-3 and TRBJ2-1, with no clear D. The ends were cut back, 2 bases at V and 2 bases at J, with 4 bases in the middle. This CDR3 spans 13 amino acids. Germline lookup yields CDR1 MNHEY and CDR2 SVGEGT. The CDR3 nucleotides are TGTGCCAGCAGTTACACAGCCTACAATGAGCAGTTCTTC. Its protein is CASSYTAYNEQFF.

The gene calls are TRBV11-2 and TRBJ2-3; D ambiguous. The CDR3 contains 16 residues. Germline lookup yields CDR1 SGHAT and CDR2 FQNNGV. Trimming left V 1 base short and J 3 bases short, with 14 bases between. In DNA, the CDR3 is TGTGCCAGCAGCTTAGGGCAGGTTGCGATAACAGATACGCAGTATTTT. As protein: CASSLGQVAITDTQYF.

The chain combines TRBV3-1 (or the pseudogene TRBV3-2) with TRBJ2-2; D gene ambiguous. Germline V lookup: CDR1 LGHDT, CDR2 YNNKEL (reference sequence). The CDR3 consists of 16 residues. Trimming removed 0 bases at V and 1 base at J, with 9 bases between. The CDR3 bases are TGTGCCAGCAGCCAAGACCCCCGATGGAACACCGGGGAGCTGTTTTTT. It translates to CASSQDPRWNTGELFF.

This chain uses TRBV7-2 with TRBJ1-2; D remains ambiguous. The CDR3 spans 11 residues. The germline V and J ends were trimmed by 5 bases and 8 bases, with 9 bases remaining between them. CDR1 is SGHTA, CDR2 FQGNSA, per germline. CDR3: CASSPRRGYTF. The DNA for the CDR3 is TGTGCCAGCAGCCCCCGAAGGGGCTACACCTTC.

The chain is built from TRBV27 and TRBJ2-5; unclear D gene. The V gene's germline CDR1 is MNHEY and CDR2 SMNVEV (reference sequence). V was clipped by 3 bases and J by 1 base, with 6 bases between them. This CDR3 region has 13 residues. CDR3 loop: CASSLWVQETQYF. The CDR3 DNA sequence: TGTGCCAGCAGTTTGTGGGTCCAAGAGACCCAGTACTTC.

This clone was seen a single time. This chain joins TRBV4-3 and TRBJ2-2, with TRBD2 matching over 7 bases. The CDR3 contains 15 residues. CDR1 and CDR2 from the germline V gene are LGHNA and YSLEER. The trim removed 3 bases at V and 4 bases at J, leaving 5 bases unmatched. The CDR3 coding sequence is TGCGCCAGCAGCCACCGCTCGGGGGGCACCGGGGAGCTGTTTTTT. It translates to CASSHRSGGTGELFF.

This chain links TRBV25-1 with TRBJ1-1; D unclear. V dropped 0 bases and J dropped 4 bases, with 6 bases sitting between them. The length of the CDR3 is 13 residues. Looked up from germline, CDR1 is MGHDK and CDR2 is SYGVNS. The DNA of the CDR3 is TGTGCCAGCAGTGAATATGGGTCCACTGAAGCTTTCTTT. Protein: CASSEYGSTEAFF.

This sequence joins TRBV27 and TRBJ1-2; a weak D match, TRBD1 (5 bases). The germline V and J ends were trimmed by 5 bases and 4 bases, with 11 bases remaining between them. The CDR3 runs 13 residues. The germline CDR1 and CDR2 sequences are MNHEY and SMNVEV (reference sequence). The CDR3 DNA is TGTGCCAGCAGTAGAAGGGACTTCTATGGCTACACCTTC. Translated: CASSRRDFYGYTF.

V and J are TRBV19 and TRBJ1-4; TRBD1 matches at 10 bases. The CDR3 covers 14 residues. Germline CDR1 LNHDA, CDR2 SQIVND (reference sequence). Trimming removed 6 bases from V and 7 bases from J; junction bases left unmatched: 5. CDR3 sequence reads: CASSQTGGGEKLFF. The CDR3 DNA sequence: TGTGCCAGTAGCCAGACAGGGGGCGGTGAAAAACTGTTTTTT.

This clone was counted a single time. The chain is built from TRBV5-1 and TRBJ1-6; a possible D gene is TRBD1 (6 bases). The germline V and J ends were trimmed by 0 bases and 10 bases, with 14 bases remaining between them. Germline V CDR1 and CDR2: SGHRS, YFSETQ. The CDR3 spans 15 residues. The CDR3 region is CASSLAAGEESPLHF. CDR3 DNA sequence: TGCGCCAGCAGCTTGGCGGCAGGGGAGGAATCACCCCTCCACTTT.

The CDR3 bases are TGTGCCAGCAGCTTGGGCATGATAGATACGCAGTATTTT. This sequence encodes CASSLGMIDTQYF. The V gene is TRBV5-8, the J gene TRBJ2-3; unclear D gene. CDR1 is SGHTS and CDR2 is YDEGEE in the germline V gene. Trimming removed 0 bases from V and 5 bases from J, with 7 bases in between. The CDR3 sequence is 13 residues long.

The chain couples TRBV18 to TRBJ1-4, with D perhaps matching TRBD1 (5 bases). Trimming removed 2 bases from V and 9 bases from J, with 13 bases in between. Germline V gene data show CDR1 as KGHSH and CDR2 as LQKENI. This CDR3 has 14 residues. In DNA, the CDR3 is TGTGCCAGCTCACCAGAAAGCCAGGGCCAAAAACTGTTTTTT. Residues: CASSPESQGQKLFF.

This clone was seen only once. The chain recombines TRBV6-6 with TRBJ2-1, with 8 bases identical to TRBD1. Germline CDR1 MNHNY, CDR2 SVGAGI (reference sequence). There are 14 residues in the CDR3. With V trimmed by 4 bases and J by 4 bases, 3 bases remained unmatched. This CDR3 is CASSWGQEYNEQFF. In nucleotides, the CDR3 is TGTGCCAGCAGTTGGGGACAGGAGTACAATGAGCAGTTCTTC.

CDR3 sequence (DNA): TGCGCCAGCAGCTTTCCCAGGGGGGGTGAGCAGTACTTC. Translation gives CASSFPRGGEQYF. This sequence joins TRBV5-1 and TRBJ2-7, with D tentatively TRBD1 or TRBD2 (7 bases each). The CDR3 runs 13 residues. The V end was cut by 2 bases, the J end by 7 bases, with 13 bases between. The germline V gene has CDR1 SGHRS and CDR2 YFSETQ.

The chain joins TRBV29-1 to TRBJ2-1, with 8 bases lining up with TRBD2. The germline V gene encodes CDR1 SQVTM and CDR2 ANQGSEA. V dropped 4 bases and J dropped 10; count of bases not matched to a gene: 3. This CDR3 is 11 amino acids long. The CDR3 DNA reads TGCAGCGTTGCAAGCGGGGGAGAGCAGTTCTTC. Its translation is CSVASGGEQFF.

The chain has TRBV7-2 and TRBJ2-7; the match to TRBD1 covers 10 bases. CDR3 size: 15 residues. V was clipped by 1 base and J by 4 bases; unmatched bases: 4. Germline V gene sequence: CDR1 SGHTA, CDR2 FQGNSA. Here the CDR3 DNA reads TGTGCCAGCAGCTTAGGGCCGGGACAGGGGTACGAGCAGTACTTC. Protein product: CASSLGPGQGYEQYF.

This clone is a singleton in its sample. The chain uses TRBV5-6 and TRBJ2-7; 9 positions match TRBD1. CDR1 and CDR2 from the germline V gene are SGHDT and YYEEEE. V shed 4 bases, J shed 2 bases, and the junction held 4 bases outside the gene matches. The CDR3 is made up of 14 amino acids. The CDR3 DNA sequence: TGTGCCAGCAGCAAGGACAGGGGAGCCTACGAGCAGTACTTC. Translated, it gives CASSKDRGAYEQYF.

This chain joins TRBV27 and TRBJ1-1; 7 bases align to TRBD1. Looked up from germline, CDR1 is MNHEY and CDR2 is SMNVEV (reference sequence). J lost 1 base, V lost 4 bases, and 3 bases had no gene match. The length of the CDR3 is 14 residues. The CDR3 DNA reads as TGTGCCAGCAGTTATCGACAGGGGAACACTGAAGCTTTCTTT. This encodes CASSYRQGNTEAFF.